This TCR beta chain appears in the sequencing data of a study of immune heterogeneity within non-small cell lung tumors. Multiplex PCR with 32 V and 13 J primers amplified TCR beta CDR3. TCRdb re-called the multiplex PCR reads with MiXCR, one entry per CDR3 protein. The sample holds more than 2,000 distinct CDR3 sequences; roughly a quarter are singletons and the top ten take 11%. Samples each supplied about 600 ng of bulk tumor genomic DNA as template. Surgical sampling yielded several biopsies per primary tumor (spaced far apart). Surgery that was curative in intent was performed on patients with untreated, newly diagnosed non-small cell lung cancer. V was clipped by 6 bases and J by 1 base, with 14 bases between them. Germline CDR1 MNHEY, CDR2 SMNVEV (reference sequence). This CDR3 comprises 15 residues.

The sample taken for sequencing was lung tumor tissue. This sequence originates from a man in his forties with non-small cell lung cancer. This chain connects TRBV27 to TRBJ2-3, with D possibly being TRBD2 (5 bases). CDR3 loop: CASSHSEGGTDTQYF. The CDR3 nucleotides read TGTGCCAGCAGCCACAGCGAGGGTGGCACAGATACGCAGTATTTT.